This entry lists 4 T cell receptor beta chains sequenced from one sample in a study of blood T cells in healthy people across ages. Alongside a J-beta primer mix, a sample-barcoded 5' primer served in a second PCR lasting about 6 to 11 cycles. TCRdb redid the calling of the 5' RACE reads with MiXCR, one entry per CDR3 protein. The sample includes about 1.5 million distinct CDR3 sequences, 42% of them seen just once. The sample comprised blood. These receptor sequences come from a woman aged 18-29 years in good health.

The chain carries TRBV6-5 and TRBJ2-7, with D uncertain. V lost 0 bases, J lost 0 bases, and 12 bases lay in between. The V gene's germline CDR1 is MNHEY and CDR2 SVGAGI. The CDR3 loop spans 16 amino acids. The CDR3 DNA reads TGTGCCAGCAGTTACTCCCGCAGGACCCGCTCCTACGAGCAGTACTTC. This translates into CASSYSRRTRSYEQYF.

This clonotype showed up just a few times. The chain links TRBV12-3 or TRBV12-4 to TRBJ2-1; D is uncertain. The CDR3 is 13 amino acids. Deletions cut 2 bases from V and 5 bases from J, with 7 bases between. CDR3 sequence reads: CASSLNHHNEQFF. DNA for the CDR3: TGTGCCAGCAGTTTAAACCACCACAATGAGCAGTTCTTC.

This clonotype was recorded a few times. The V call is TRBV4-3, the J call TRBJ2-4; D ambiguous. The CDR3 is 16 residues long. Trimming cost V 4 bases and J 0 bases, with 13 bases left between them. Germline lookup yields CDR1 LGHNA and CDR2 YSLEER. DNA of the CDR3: TGCGCCAGCAGCCCTATAATTAGTACAGCCAAAAACATTCAGTACTTC. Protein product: CASSPIISTAKNIQYF.

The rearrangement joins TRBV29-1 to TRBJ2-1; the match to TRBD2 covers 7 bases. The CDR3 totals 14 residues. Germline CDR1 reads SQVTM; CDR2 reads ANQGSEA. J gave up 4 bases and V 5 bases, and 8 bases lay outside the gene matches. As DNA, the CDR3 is TGCAGCGTTTTCGGGAGGACTTCTTACAATGAGCAGTTCTTC. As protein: CSVFGRTSYNEQFF.